The 19 T cell receptor beta chains below all came from one sample that was sequenced in a study of tumor and adjacent non-tumor tissue in lung cancer. TCRbeta libraries were built with three rounds of nested PCR, modified from ARM-PCR. TCRdb independently ran MiXCR on the multiplex PCR reads; one entry per CDR3 protein. Of 84,000 or so distinct CDR3 sequences in the sample, roughly three fifths were seen once. The template was RNA from unsorted bulk tissue. The sample was lung tumor tissue. Receptors were obtained from a man between 65 and 79 years old with non-small cell lung cancer.

This clonotype appeared a single time. A read error may produce the germline difference seen at one junction end. The V call is TRBV11-2, the J call TRBJ2-4, with 8 positions matching TRBD1. The germline V gene encodes CDR1 SGHAT and CDR2 FQNNGV. The CDR3 is 20 residues long. The CDR3: CASSQGFRTGTPGPKNIQCF. Here the CDR3 DNA reads TGTGCCAGCAGCCAAGGGTTCCGGACAGGGACCCCTGGGCCCAAAAACATTCAGTGCTTC.

As regards this clonotype: An end of the junction does not agree with germline; a read error may underlie this. The V gene is TRBV4-1, the J gene TRBJ2-1; TRBD1 might be the D (5 bases). The germline V gene encodes CDR1 MGHRA and CDR2 YSYEKL. The length of the CDR3 is 14 residues. CDR3 bases: TGCGTCAGCAGCCAAGAGCGACAGAACAATGAACAGTTCTTC. Protein product: CVSSQERQNNEQFF.

In regard to this clonotype: Likely a read error: the CDR3 ends without its conserved phenylalanine or tryptophan. V usage is TRBV10-3 and J usage is TRBJ2-3; the D gene is possibly TRBD2 (5 bases). CDR1 is ENHRY and CDR2 is SYGVKD in the germline V gene. This CDR3 comprises 15 residues. The germline V and J ends were trimmed by 11 bases and 8 bases, with 26 bases remaining between them. This CDR3 is CAVQRRAEFIGTQYL. In DNA, the CDR3 is TGTGCCGTCCAACGGCGGGCAGAATTCATAGGTACGCAGTATCTT.

A note on this clonotype: Given the absence of the conserved phenylalanine or tryptophan at the CDR3 end, a read error is likely. J is TRBJ1-1 and V is TRBV12-3 or TRBV12-4, with D tentatively TRBD1 (6 bases). Trimming pared 6 bases from V and 0 bases from J, leaving 8 bases between. CDR3 length: 13 residues. In DNA, the CDR3 is TGTGCCAGCAGGCGGGACATGAACACTGAAGCTTTCATT. Translated, it gives CASRRDMNTEAFI.

The chain employs TRBV11-2 and TRBJ2-2; 9 nucleotides match TRBD2. This CDR3 spans 17 amino acids. Germline CDR1 reads SGHAT; CDR2 reads FQNNGV. After removal of 7 bases from V and 16 bases from J, the junction contained 25 bases not matched to a gene. The CDR3 is CASISGLAGTYSKQPFF. The DNA for the CDR3 is TGTGCCAGCATCTCGGGACTAGCTGGGACTTACAGTAAGCAGCCGTTTTTT.

In the case of this clonotype: Compared with germline, one end of the junction differs, possibly owing to a read error. This rearrangement joins TRBV5-1 to TRBJ2-3; TRBD2 agrees at 8 bases. This CDR3 comprises 16 residues. The germline V gene encodes CDR1 SGHRS and CDR2 YFSETQ. The DNA for the CDR3 is TGCACCAGCAGCTTGGCCCTTGCGGGGGGTACAGATACGCAGTATTTT. Its translation is CTSSLALAGGTDTQYF.

Turning to this clonotype: This may be a read error, as it is one base from a much larger clone. The chain combines TRBV20-1 with TRBJ1-4; a weak D match, TRBD1 (6 bases). CDR3 length equals 16 residues. CDR1 DFQATT and CDR2 SNEGSKA come from the germline V gene (reference sequence). As DNA, the CDR3 is TGCAGTACTAGCCCCCGCAGGGGAACGACTAATGAAAAACTGTTTTTT. This gives the protein CSTSPRRGTTNEKLFF.

Of note for this clonotype: The junction departs from germline at one end; a sequencing error may be responsible. The genes are TRBV6-5 and TRBJ1-5; tentatively, D is TRBD1 (6 bases). Germline loops: CDR1 MNHEY, CDR2 SVGAGI. CDR3 length: 15 residues. The DNA for the CDR3 is TGTGCCAGTAGCTCTACAGGGCGTAGCGATCAGCCCCAGCATTTT. Protein product: CASSSTGRSDQPQHF.

As to this clonotype: Given a much more abundant clone one base away, this may be a read error. The chain carries TRBV20-1 and TRBJ2-1; 9 bases agree with TRBD1. This CDR3 is 15 amino acids long. V shed 6 bases, J shed 6 bases, and the junction held 12 bases outside the gene matches. Per the germline V gene, CDR1 is DFQATT and CDR2 is SNEGSKA (reference sequence). This chain's CDR3 is CSAHATGGLFNEQFF. The CDR3, as DNA: TGCAGTGCACATGCGACAGGGGGACTCTTCAATGAGCAGTTCTTC.

The chain carries TRBV29-1 and TRBJ2-5, with D possibly TRBD1 on 6 matching bases. The CDR3 covers 14 residues. Germline V gives CDR1 SQVTM, CDR2 ANQGSEA. The CDR3 nucleotides read TGCAGTGCCCAGACGAGACAGGCGACAGAGACCCAGTACTTC. Encoded protein: CSAQTRQATETQYF.

This clonotype turned up a few times. A read error is possible here, since a much larger clone lies one base away. The J gene is TRBJ2-1, the V gene TRBV4-2, with 9 positions matching TRBD2. The CDR3 runs 14 residues. Germline CDR1 is LGHNA and CDR2 is YNFKEQ. CDR3: CATSQGLASNEQFF. CDR3 sequence (DNA): TGTGCCACCAGCCAAGGACTAGCGAGCAATGAGCAGTTCTTC.

This clonotype showed up just a few times. This sequence may be a read error, since a much larger clone differs from it by one base. The chain's CDR3 is CASSKSRIGADQETQYF. The DNA of the CDR3 is TGCGCCAGCAGCAAGAGTCGCATCGGGGCGGACCAAGAGACCCAGTACTTC. The chain employs TRBV4-1 and TRBJ2-5; either TRBD1 or TRBD2 may supply D (5 bases each). Trimming removed 5 bases at V and 0 bases at J, with 19 bases between. In germline, CDR1 is MGHRA, CDR2 YSYEKL. The CDR3 is made up of 17 amino acids.

As regards this clonotype: As the CDR3 is not closed by the conserved phenylalanine or tryptophan, this likely results from a read error. The chain employs TRBV4-1 and TRBJ2-7; D remains ambiguous. The ends were cut back, 1 base at V and 7 bases at J, with 11 bases in the middle. The germline V gene encodes CDR1 MGHRA and CDR2 YSYEKL. This CDR3 region has 13 residues. The CDR3 is CASSQGSETEQYL. As DNA, the CDR3 is TGCGCCAGCAGCCAAGGTAGTGAAACTGAGCAGTACCTC.

Note on this clonotype: Germline is not matched at one junction end, which may reflect a read error. The genes are TRBV7-9 and TRBJ2-1; the match to TRBD2 covers 9 bases. The germline V gene has CDR1 SEHNR and CDR2 FQNEAQ (reference sequence). The length of the CDR3 is 15 residues. This CDR3 reads CASSQTGGGAAEKFF. CDR3 bases: TGTGCCAGCAGCCAGACTGGCGGGGGGGCCGCTGAGAAGTTCTTC.

Comment on this clonotype: A read error may explain this, as a much larger clone is one base away. CDR3 sequence: CSVEVRTDMRYF. Here the CDR3 DNA reads TGCAGCGTTGAAGTTCGCACAGATATGCGGTATTTT. The V call is TRBV29-1, the J call TRBJ2-3; D is uncertain. The CDR3 runs to 12 residues. Trimming stripped 1 base from V and 14 bases from J, with 16 bases between. Germline V gene lookup returns CDR1 SQVTM and CDR2 ANQGSEA.

V and J are TRBV6-5 and TRBJ2-1; 8 bases are shared with TRBD2. The CDR3 has 15 residues. V lost 6 bases to trimming and J lost 5 bases; unmatched junction nucleotides: 9. Per germline, CDR1 MNHEY and CDR2 SVGAGI. The CDR3 here is CASSRTGGPHNEQFF. CDR3 DNA: TGTGCCAGCAGCCGGACGGGGGGGCCCCACAATGAGCAGTTCTTC.

With respect to this clonotype: Since no conserved phenylalanine or tryptophan closes the CDR3, a read error is the likely cause. The chain employs TRBV28 and TRBJ1-1; D uncertain. Germline V lookup: CDR1 MDHEN, CDR2 SYDVKM. This CDR3 has 10 amino acids. The CDR3 coding sequence is TGTGCTAGCAGTTCCTTGATGGCTTTCTTG. Amino acid sequence: CASSSLMAFL.

In the case of this clonotype: The junction departs from the called germline gene at one end, perhaps through a read error. The rearrangement links TRBV6-1 to TRBJ2-6, with 7 positions matching TRBD1. This CDR3 has 16 amino acids. Germline values: CDR1 MNHNS, CDR2 SASEGT. CDR3 nucleotide sequence: TGTGACAGCAGTGCCGGGGACAGCTCTGGGGCCAACGTCCTGGCTTTC. It translates to CDSSAGDSSGANVLAF.

In its sample, this clonotype was seen many times. At one end the junction does not follow the germline gene, possibly because of a read error. The CDR3 nucleotides read TGTGCCTGGATAAGTGACAGATCCTTCAATGAGCAGTTCTTC. It encodes CAWISDRSFNEQFF. The V gene is TRBV30, the J gene TRBJ2-1; D possibly corresponds to TRBD1 (5 bases). The CDR3 runs to 14 residues. The V gene's germline CDR1 is GTSNPN and CDR2 SVGIG (reference sequence).